A selection of T cell receptor beta chains follows, all from one sample in a study of blood T cell repertoires in COVID-19. The protocol was immunoSEQ multiplex PCR, while the TCRdb copy is restricted to in-frame clones and leaves out a portion. The data contain hundreds of thousands of clones, roughly 86% of them singletons. Sample: peripheral blood. Receptor source: a woman in her twenties or thirties who had recovered from COVID-19. Both conserved end residues are part of each CDR3. Fields, in order: clone size, V gene, D gene, J gene, CDR3 protein, CDR3 DNA. A D gene is named only where the DNA matches it firmly. The size of a clone is reported for some rows only, either as once, few or many, or as a class for expanded clones.

.,TRBV27,.,TRBJ2-7,CASSLFSGQGYEQYF,TGTGCCAGCAGTTTATTTTCCGGGCAGGGCTACGAGCAGTACTTC
.,TRBV19,TRBD1,TRBJ2-1,CASTRDSTYNEQFF,TGTGCCAGCACCCGGGACAGTACCTACAATGAGCAGTTCTTC
.,TRBV5-6,.,TRBJ2-7,CASSRIQGWEQYF,TGTGCCAGCAGCCGGATACAGGGTTGGGAGCAGTACTTC
.,TRBV28,TRBD1,TRBJ1-5,CASQQGGNQPQHF,TGTGCCAGCCAGCAGGGGGGCAATCAGCCCCAGCATTTT
.,TRBV4-3,TRBD2,TRBJ2-3,CASSQGRASSGRVDTQYF,TGCGCCAGCAGCCAAGGTCGAGCTTCTAGCGGGAGGGTGGATACGCAGTATTTT
.,TRBV5-4,.,TRBJ1-1,CASSLAGIQGTEAFF,TGTGCCAGCAGCTTGGCGGGGATCCAGGGGACTGAAGCTTTCTTT
.,TRBV2,.,TRBJ2-7,CASSEALPGALREQYF,TGTGCCAGCAGTGAAGCGCTTCCAGGGGCCCTGCGTGAGCAGTACTTC
once,TRBV27,TRBD2,TRBJ2-1,CASSLLLAGYNEQFF,TGTGCCAGCAGTTTGCTTCTAGCGGGATACAATGAGCAGTTCTTC
.,TRBV5-4,TRBD1,TRBJ2-2,CATTLEIGQGAKLFF,TGTGCCACCACCCTAGAGATCGGACAGGGGGCCAAGCTGTTTTTT
.,TRBV24-1,TRBD2,TRBJ2-1,CATSRGTSGIRSEQFF,TGTGCCACCAGTAGGGGGACTAGCGGGATTAGGTCTGAGCAGTTCTTC
.,TRBV2,.,TRBJ1-3,CASWGGNSGNTIYF,TGTGCCAGCTGGGGGGGAAACTCTGGAAACACCATATATTTT
.,TRBV28,TRBD1,TRBJ1-5,CASSLRRFGTGRQYQPQHF,TGTGCCAGCAGTTTGCGTCGTTTTGGGACAGGGAGACAATATCAGCCCCAGCATTTT
.,TRBV28,.,TRBJ1-1,CASIPAVDTEAFF,TGTGCCAGCATCCCGGCGGTGGACACTGAAGCTTTCTTT
.,TRBV4-3,.,TRBJ1-4,CASSQDFRGRGNEKLFF,TGCGCCAGCAGCCAAGATTTCAGGGGCAGGGGTAATGAAAAACTGTTTTTT
.,TRBV27,TRBD2,TRBJ2-3,CASSFLAGYTDTQYF,TGTGCCAGCAGTTTTCTAGCGGGCTACACAGATACGCAGTATTTT
few,TRBV12-3/TRBV12-4,.,TRBJ2-1,CASSLQTGYEQFF,TGTGCCAGCAGTTTGCAGACAGGCTACGAGCAGTTCTTC
.,TRBV5-1,TRBD1,TRBJ2-7,CASSFLTGLGEQYF,TGCGCCAGCAGCTTTTTGACAGGGCTAGGAGAGCAGTACTTC
.,TRBV4-1,TRBD2,TRBJ2-7,CASSIQTSGGSYEQYF,TGCGCCAGCAGCATACAGACTAGCGGGGGTTCCTACGAGCAGTACTTC
.,TRBV20-1,TRBD1,TRBJ2-1,CSASVRQGTNEQFF,TGCAGTGCTAGTGTGAGACAGGGGACCAATGAGCAGTTCTTC
.,TRBV15,.,TRBJ2-1,CATSRDPLSGLRDEQFF,TGTGCCACCAGCAGAGATCCCCTCAGCGGGTTACGCGATGAGCAGTTCTTC
.,TRBV27,TRBD1,TRBJ1-2,CASTRGQGNYGYTF,TGTGCCAGCACCCGCGGACAGGGGAACTATGGCTACACCTTC
once,TRBV5-1,TRBD1,TRBJ2-1,CASRTGGNEQFF,TGCGCCAGCAGAACAGGGGGTAATGAGCAGTTCTTC
.,TRBV30,.,TRBJ2-7,CAGGRGTYEQYF,TGTGCCGGGGGGCGGGGTACCTACGAGCAGTACTTC
.,TRBV7-2,.,TRBJ2-1,CASSLALGPNNEQFF,TGTGCCAGCAGCTTAGCACTAGGACCAAACAATGAGCAGTTCTTC
.,TRBV19,.,TRBJ2-5,CASSPRAIQETQYF,TGTGCCAGTAGTCCCAGGGCAATACAAGAGACCCAGTACTTC
few,TRBV7-3,.,TRBJ2-5,CASSSSYQETQYF,TGTGCCAGCAGCTCTTCCTACCAAGAGACCCAGTACTTC
.,TRBV6-5,TRBD1,TRBJ1-4,CASTRQGNSEKLFF,TGTGCCAGCACCCGACAGGGGAATAGTGAAAAACTGTTTTTT
.,TRBV5-1,.,TRBJ2-7,CASSLSGNEQYF,TGCGCCAGCAGCTTGTCAGGCAACGAGCAGTACTTC
.,TRBV9,.,TRBJ2-7,CASSASWDIRYEQYF,TGTGCCAGCAGCGCCTCGTGGGACATTCGCTACGAGCAGTACTTC
.,TRBV10-3,.,TRBJ1-4,CAISESIPATNEKLFF,TGTGCCATCAGTGAGTCGATTCCAGCAACTAATGAAAAACTGTTTTTT
.,TRBV30,TRBD1,TRBJ2-3,CAWSGGQGADTQYF,TGTGCCTGGAGTGGGGGACAGGGGGCAGATACGCAGTATTTT
.,TRBV19,.,TRBJ1-6,CASSWGSFEGDSPLHF,TGTGCCAGTAGTTGGGGATCCTTTGAAGGGGATTCACCCCTCCACTTT
once,TRBV7-9,.,TRBJ2-3,CASSPVRGGQTTDTQYF,TGTGCCAGCAGCCCCGTGAGGGGGGGGCAGACCACAGATACGCAGTATTTT
.,TRBV9,TRBD2,TRBJ2-7,CASSPGGTSYHEQYF,TGTGCCAGCAGCCCAGGCGGGACTAGCTACCACGAGCAGTACTTC
.,TRBV18,.,TRBJ2-5,CASSPLSGSQETQYF,TGTGCCAGCTCACCACTCTCCGGGAGCCAAGAGACCCAGTACTTC
few,TRBV20-1,TRBD2,TRBJ2-7,CSASSGSLSYEQYF,TGCAGTGCTAGTAGCGGGAGTTTGTCCTACGAGCAGTACTTC
.,TRBV21-1,.,TRBJ1-4,CASRRAAATNEKLFF,TGTGCCAGCAGGAGGGCCGCAGCAACTAATGAAAAACTGTTTTTT
.,TRBV7-8,.,TRBJ2-3,CASSLVGGLNTQYF,TGTGCCAGCAGCTTAGTCGGGGGGCTAAATACGCAGTATTTT
.,TRBV6-5,.,TRBJ1-5,CASSSSGASNQPQHF,TGTGCCAGCAGTTCCTCAGGGGCGAGCAATCAGCCCCAGCATTTT
.,TRBV9,TRBD2,TRBJ2-7,CASSVGGEVSHEQYF,TGTGCCAGCAGCGTGGGAGGGGAGGTTTCCCACGAGCAGTACTTC
.,TRBV6-4,.,TRBJ2-7,CASSEEAGYEQYF,TGTGCCAGCAGTGAGGAGGCAGGCTACGAGCAGTACTTC
.,TRBV28,.,TRBJ1-6,CASSSDSPLHF,TGTGCCAGCAGTTCTGATTCACCCCTCCACTTT
.,TRBV4-3,.,TRBJ2-2,CASSQESVGGGLTGELFF,TGCGCCAGCAGCCAAGAATCAGTAGGGGGTGGTCTTACCGGGGAGCTGTTTTTT
.,TRBV27,.,TRBJ2-2,CASSSEVSNTGELFF,TGTGCCAGCAGTTCGGAGGTTTCGAACACCGGGGAGCTGTTTTTT
.,TRBV10-3,TRBD2,TRBJ2-3,CATSGGLTDTQYF,TGTGCCACGAGCGGGGGATTAACAGATACGCAGTATTTT
.,TRBV6-1,TRBD1,TRBJ1-2,CASSDGDRGLYGYTF,TGTGCCAGCAGTGATGGGGACAGGGGGCTCTATGGCTACACCTTC
.,TRBV6-5,TRBD2,TRBJ2-6,CASSYSGLAGANVLTF,TGTGCCAGCAGTTACTCGGGACTAGCAGGGGCCAACGTCCTGACTTTC
.,TRBV16,.,TRBJ2-5,CASRPTGRETQYF,TGTGCCAGCAGACCCACAGGGAGAGAGACCCAGTACTTC
once,TRBV11-2,.,TRBJ2-3,CASSKRQVPDTQYF,TGTGCCAGCAGTAAACGACAGGTCCCAGATACGCAGTATTTT
.,TRBV19,.,TRBJ1-1,CASSIDSSSGTEAFF,.
.,TRBV14,.,TRBJ2-5,CASSHTETQYF,TGTGCCAGCTCGCACACGGAGACCCAGTACTTC
.,TRBV28,.,TRBJ2-1,CASSLGSDQFF,TGTGCCAGCAGTTTGGGGAGCGACCAGTTCTTC
.,TRBV5-6,.,TRBJ2-2,CASSLLAHQAGTGELFF,TGTGCCAGCAGCTTGCTGGCTCACCAGGCTGGCACCGGGGAGCTGTTTTTT
few,TRBV7-9,TRBD2,TRBJ2-3,CASSPGGYGTDTQYF,TGTGCCAGCAGCCCGGGAGGCTATGGCACAGATACGCAGTATTTT
.,TRBV21-1,.,TRBJ2-7,CASSPGTSGFSYEQYF,TGTGCCAGCAGCCCTGGGACTAGCGGGTTCTCCTACGAGCAGTACTTC